This T cell receptor (beta chain) was found in a study of CD8 T cells in acute hepatitis C reinfection (dated by TCRdb to the early 2020s). Background for the entire study: The study profiled the TCRbeta repertoire of CD8+ T cells specific for the HCV NS3-1073 epitope during acute infection and after viral clearance. Paired acute and follow-up samples were contributed by four spontaneous resolvers. Overall study outcomes, separate from this receptor: Because bulk sequencing was performed on the TCRbeta chain only, alphabeta pairing of public clonotypes could not be determined. It was rare for CDR3 sequences to be shared with other epitopes, and exact matching may have been limited by differing sequencing approaches. Regardless of outcome, thirteen public clonotypes were found, and one public clonotype used V04-02/J02-02. No follow-up repertoires were available for chronically infected subjects, since NS3-1073 specific cells were too rare to be sorted. Preferential use of the TRBV04 and TRBV06 gene families was observed in all groups, and this preferential usage was not explained by overrepresentation in the naive pool. NS3-1073 specific repertoires were highly diverse, with no significant diversity differences between acute resolver, follow-up resolver and acute chronic samples.

Ends trimmed: V by 0 bases, J by 7 bases; bases unmatched to a gene: 9. The CDR3, from cysteine to phenylalanine, totals 15 residues. Just CDR3 DNA is preserved here, 45 bases in frame from base 1. The germline V gene specifies SNHLY as CDR1 and FYNNEI as CDR2. To note about this clone: Its antigen specificity is not known. Nothing much larger sits one base from this clone, and base qualities are not available.

Genomic DNA was extracted from the FACS-sorted cells, and the TCRbeta chains were sequenced by the commercial immunoSEQ service. On the study's bioinformatics: Repertoire data were analyzed with ImmunoSEQ Analyzer software v3.0 and R v3.5.1. Only productive rearrangements were analyzed, as sequences containing stop codons or out-of-frame rearrangements were removed. The sequencing provider supplied the metrics for Simpson diversity, Shannon entropy, CDR3 length and nucleotide addition. Clonotypes were grouped by frequency into dominant, sub-dominant, low or lowest abundance categories, and clonotypes below 0.1% were left out of most analyses. A CDR3 amino acid clonotype was called public when found in at least two subjects at a cumulative frequency of at least 0.5%. TCRdb re-hosts the immuneACCESS table, in-frame sequences only. Its copies lack some clones; in the studies checked, an unresolved V gene accounts for under half of them, and the cause for the rest is not known. That table furnishes V, J and clone size, whereas the DNA furnished D and trimming. Present in this sample are more than 35,000 clones, around nine tenths of which were seen just once. The top ten hold roughly 0.51% of the sample.

This specimen's time point label, per the study, means: naive CD8 control sorted from an acute-time-point sample. Enrolled in the Montreal Hepatitis C Cohort (HEPCO) in Canada, the donors were people who inject drugs, and these donors were followed every 3 months. Acute primary HCV infection was defined by a positive HCV RNA or antibody test following a negative test within the previous 24 weeks. CD3, CD8 and CD45RO antibodies were used for surface staining, and dead cells were excluded with an aqua fixable dye. The cohort additionally had a handful of subjects who developed chronic infection, which was defined as HCV RNA positivity at 24 weeks. Once thawed from cryostorage, peripheral blood mononuclear cells underwent negative selection via the MACS CD8+ T cell Isolation Kit to obtain CD8+ T cells. Cells were sorted on a BD FACSAria II cell sorter.

The sequence was collected from a man aged 25 to 45 with chronic hepatitis C. The sequenced material came from naive CD8+ T cells from PBMCs. What the cell subset or site label conveys for this sample: sorted total naive CD45RO-negative CD8+ T cells. The sequence links TRBV2 to TRBJ2-7, with 7 bases in between that match TRBD1. The nucleotides are TGTGCCAGCAGTGAAGCGGACAGGCCCGCGGCTGAGCAGTACTTC. Translated, this gives CASSEADRPAAEQYF. With the rest looked up from the reference TRBV2 and TRBJ2-7 genes rather than sequenced, the full variable domain is EPEVTQTPSHQVTQMGQEVILRCVPISNHLYFYWYRQILGQKVEFLVSFYNNEISEKSEIFDDQFSVERPDGSNFTLKIRSTKLEDSAMYFCASSEADRPAAEQYFGPGTRLTVT.